These 14 T cell receptor beta chains were sequenced from one sample in a study of vaccination and CD4 T cells after COVID-19. Treatment indicated: roughly ten-day PBMC culture with coronavirus spike peptide pools or control peptides (ViraFEST assay). Before the COVID-19 pandemic (2011-2018), CD4+ T cells were obtained from the unexposed donor. The study sequenced cultured CD4+ T cell DNA using the Oncomine TCR Beta short-read assay. Scientists extracted genomic DNA from CD4+ T cells grown in culture. MiXCR, run by TCRdb on the PCR reads, gives a single entry per CDR3 protein. The profile covers about 9,400 distinct CDR3 sequences, with about 33% appearing a single time and around 21% taken by the ten largest. Their antigens remain unidentified. The sequencing input was CD4+ T cells from blood, cultured in vitro. The receptors here all came from a human donor in good health.

In its sample, this clonotype was seen a few times. CDR3 DNA: TGCAGTGCTATTCTCGACAGGCCCGGTGGCTACACCTTC. This gives the protein CSAILDRPGGYTF. The chain recombines TRBV20-1 with TRBJ1-2; tentative D call: TRBD1 (6 bases). V gave up 4 bases and J gave up 7 bases, with 16 bases separating them. The germline gives CDR1 DFQATT, CDR2 SNEGSKA (reference sequence). There are 13 residues in the CDR3.

J is TRBJ2-1 and V is TRBV7-2, with 7 bases aligning to TRBD1. CDR1 SGHTA and CDR2 FQGNSA come from the germline V gene. The CDR3 totals 12 residues. Trimming removed 7 bases from V and 14 bases from J; junction bases left unmatched: 11. The CDR3 protein is CASTFNRDREFF. CDR3 in DNA: TGTGCCAGCACCTTTAACCGGGACAGAGAGTTCTTC.

The chain recombines TRBV2 with TRBJ2-7, with 7 nucleotides matching TRBD1. Germline V gene data show CDR1 as SNHLY and CDR2 as FYNNEI. V shed 4 bases and J 0 bases; nucleotides not matched to a gene: 3. The CDR3 is made up of 14 amino acids. The CDR3, as DNA: TGTGCCAGCAGTGGACAGGGACCCTCCTACGAGCAGTACTTC. Its translation is CASSGQGPSYEQYF.

This chain uses TRBV19 with TRBJ2-7, with 11 nucleotides matching TRBD1. This CDR3 region has 15 residues. V gave up 4 bases and J gave up 2 bases; unmatched junction bases: 4. In germline, CDR1 is LNHDA, CDR2 SQIVND (reference sequence). The CDR3 region is CASSTRTGGPYEQYF. The CDR3 region has the DNA TGTGCCAGTAGTACCAGGACAGGGGGCCCCTACGAGCAGTACTTC.

This clonotype turned up a few times. The J gene is TRBJ1-2, the V gene TRBV7-7, with a tentative D call TRBD1 (6 bases). CDR1 is SSHAT, CDR2 FNYEAQ, per germline (reference sequence). The CDR3 extends over 14 amino acids. In DNA form, the CDR3 reads TGTGCTGTAGGGGGGTTCCAGCAAGACTATGGCTACACCTTC. Protein: CAVGGFQQDYGYTF.

The J gene is TRBJ2-3, the V gene TRBV7-3; TRBD2 matches at 11 bases. The trim removed 6 bases at V and 2 bases at J, leaving 7 bases unmatched. The CDR3 consists of 16 residues. Germline CDR1 and CDR2: SGHTA and FQGTGA. The chain's CDR3 is CASSSGLAEVTDTQYF. In DNA, the CDR3 is TGTGCCAGCAGTTCGGGACTAGCGGAAGTCACAGATACGCAGTATTTT.

This clonotype appeared a single time. The V and J genes are TRBV6-5 and TRBJ2-3; 8 bases map to TRBD2. Germline V CDR1 and CDR2: MNHEY, SVGAGI. The CDR3 has 19 residues. Losses at the gene ends were 2 bases for V and 1 base for J; bases not matched to a gene: 14. The CDR3 DNA is TGTGCCAGCAGTTACGCCGGAACGTTGGGTAGCGGGGGCACAGATACGCAGTATTTT. Translated, it gives CASSYAGTLGSGGTDTQYF.

This clonotype has more than one count but fewer than ten. The chain couples TRBV24-1 to TRBJ2-1; 13 bases map to TRBD2. The CDR3 is 21 residues long. Germline V gene lookup returns CDR1 KGHDR and CDR2 SFDVKD. The V and J ends lost 3 bases and 0 bases, in that order; junction bases with no gene match: 13. The CDR3 reads CATSDIQPGLAGRSSYNEQFF. In nucleotides, the CDR3 is TGTGCCACCAGTGATATACAACCGGGACTAGCGGGAAGGAGCTCCTACAATGAGCAGTTCTTC.

This clonotype was seen more than once but under ten times. V usage is TRBV5-8 and J usage is TRBJ1-5; maybe TRBD1 (6 bases). Trimming took 4 bases from V and 2 from J, leaving 19 bases between them. From germline, CDR1 is SGHTS and CDR2 YDEGEE. This CDR3 spans 17 amino acids. In DNA form, the CDR3 reads TGTGCCAGCAGCCCCGCCCGGGGGGGGCTTGGCAATCAGCCCCAGCATTTT. Translated, it gives CASSPARGGLGNQPQHF.

The sample holds a few counts of this clonotype. V gene TRBV7-2 combines with J gene TRBJ2-7; D is ambiguous. Germline values: CDR1 SGHTA, CDR2 FQGNSA. Trimming took 1 base from V and 4 from J, leaving 2 bases between them. This CDR3 region has 11 residues. As DNA, the CDR3 is TGTGCCAGCAGCTTAGAGTACGAGCAGTACTTC. Protein: CASSLEYEQYF.

The CDR3 is CASSLGVRTGYTF. The CDR3 DNA reads as TGTGCCAGCAGCTTAGGGGTTAGAACGGGCTACACCTTC. V is TRBV7-2 and J is TRBJ1-2; D not certain. CDR1 is SGHTA, CDR2 FQGNSA, per germline. V lost 1 base and J 8 bases, leaving 11 bases between the germline ends. This CDR3 comprises 13 residues.

The genes are TRBV12-3 or TRBV12-4 and TRBJ2-7; D call uncertain. V lost 3 bases and J 6 bases, leaving 9 bases between the germline ends. This CDR3 has 12 amino acids. The CDR3 nucleotides are TGTGCCAGCAGTTTCCTAAGGGTCGAGCAGTACTTC. This gives the protein CASSFLRVEQYF.

The sample holds a few counts of this clonotype. The gene calls are TRBV29-1 and TRBJ1-2; D possibly corresponds to TRBD1 (6 bases). The CDR3 covers 11 residues. The germline V gene encodes CDR1 SQVTM and CDR2 ANQGSEA. Trimming left V 5 bases short and J 8 bases short, with 12 bases between. The CDR3 DNA reads as TGCAGCGTTTCCCAGGGGAGCGGCTACACCTTC. Translated, it gives CSVSQGSGYTF.

This clonotype was recorded only once. The chain recombines TRBV25-1 with TRBJ1-1; 7 bases line up with TRBD1. Per the germline V gene, CDR1 is MGHDK and CDR2 is SYGVNS. J lost 1 base, V lost 6 bases, and 8 bases had no gene match. The CDR3 has 15 residues. The CDR3 DNA is TGTGCCAGCAGGAGCCCGGGACAGACGAACACTGAAGCTTTCTTT. Protein: CASRSPGQTNTEAFF.